These 22 T cell receptor beta chains originate from one sample sequenced in a study of shared clonotypes between healthy human individuals. CD8 cells classed as naive were CD45RO-negative and positively selected for CCR7, excluding terminally differentiated effector memory CD45RA+ cells. Method: immunoSEQ multiplex PCR; TCRdb's copy keeps in-frame clones and lacks some. The sample has over 2 million clones, 85% to 95% seen once; the top ten hold roughly 1%. Sequenced: naive CD8+ T cells sorted from blood. Receptor source: a man between 18 and 35 years old in good health.

The chain is built from TRBV5-1 and TRBJ2-4; 12 bases align to TRBD2. The CDR3 sequence is 19 residues long. Trimming cost V 0 bases and J 7 bases; bases outside gene matches: 14. Germline values: CDR1 SGHRS, CDR2 YFSETQ. This chain's CDR3 is CASSLGLAGASWVVNIQYF. The DNA of the CDR3 is TGCGCCAGCAGCTTGGGACTAGCGGGAGCTAGTTGGGTAGTTAACATTCAGTACTTC.

This clone was found once. This rearrangement joins TRBV9 to TRBJ2-3; D gene uncertain. Germline CDR1 and CDR2: SGDLS and YYNGEE. The CDR3 totals 12 residues. The V end was cut by 4 bases, the J end by 5 bases, with 8 bases between. CDR3 residues: CASSQTGDTQYF. The CDR3 DNA follows: TGTGCCAGCAGCCAAACCGGAGATACGCAGTATTTT.

The chain joins TRBV28 to TRBJ2-1; 10 bases are shared with TRBD1. Looked up from germline, CDR1 is MDHEN and CDR2 is SYDVKM. Germline trimming cut 5 bases from V and 0 bases from J; bases unmatched to any gene: 13. The CDR3 extends over 19 amino acids. This chain's CDR3 is CASSPGTGAFAFSYNEQFF. As DNA, the CDR3 is TGTGCCAGCAGTCCCGGGACAGGGGCCTTCGCGTTCTCCTACAATGAGCAGTTCTTC. Filled out from reference TRBV28 and TRBJ2-1, the complete variable domain reads DVKVTQSSRYLVKRTGEKVFLECVQDMDHENMFWYRQDPGLGLRLIYFSYDVKMKEKGDIPEGYSVSREKKERFSLILESASTNQTSMYLCASSPGTGAFAFSYNEQFFGPGTRLTVL.

This chain connects TRBV5-1 to TRBJ2-7; TRBD2 aligns across 10 bases. This CDR3 comprises 15 residues. With V trimmed by 4 bases and J by 7 bases, 11 bases remained unmatched. Germline-derived CDR1 and CDR2 are SGHRS and YFSETQ. This chain's CDR3 is CASSITSGVRWEQYF. In DNA, the CDR3 is TGCGCCAGCAGCATAACTAGCGGGGTGCGGTGGGAGCAGTACTTC.

The J gene is TRBJ1-1, the V gene TRBV19; possible D gene TRBD1, 5 bases. CDR1 and CDR2 from the germline V gene are LNHDA and SQIVND (reference sequence). This CDR3 has 13 residues. Trimming stripped 7 bases from V and 5 bases from J, with 14 bases between. CDR3 DNA sequence: TGTGCCAGTATCTCCGGGACTGTGACTGAAGCTTTCTTT. This gives the protein CASISGTVTEAFF. Full variable domain (remainder filled in from reference TRBV19 and TRBJ1-1): DGGITQSPKYLFRKEGQNVTLSCEQNLNHDAMYWYRQDPGQGLRLIYYSQIVNDFQKGDIAEGYSVSREKKESFPLTVTSAQKNPTAFYLCASISGTVTEAFFGQGTRLTVV.

This chain links TRBV2 with TRBJ2-3, with D unresolved. The CDR3 contains 16 residues. Germline CDR1 reads SNHLY; CDR2 reads FYNNEI. The V end lost 7 bases, the J end lost 2 bases, and 19 bases lay between the germline ends. The CDR3 spells CASIRSGSPYTDTQYF. Here the CDR3 DNA reads TGTGCCAGCATTCGTTCTGGCTCCCCCTACACAGATACGCAGTATTTT.

The rearrangement links TRBV4-1 to TRBJ2-7; 12 bases agree with TRBD1. The junction had 8 bases not matched to a gene; V was cut back by 2 bases and J by 6 bases. CDR1 and CDR2 (germline): MGHRA, YSYEKL. This CDR3 spans 16 amino acids. CDR3: CASSQTTGTGGVEQYF. As DNA, the CDR3 is TGCGCCAGCAGCCAAACGACCGGGACAGGGGGCGTCGAGCAGTACTTC.

The chain employs TRBV28 and TRBJ1-5; the D is unclear. The CDR3 runs to 15 residues. Per the germline V gene, CDR1 is MDHEN and CDR2 is SYDVKM. Trimming removed 3 bases at V and 5 bases at J, with 14 bases between. CDR3 nucleotides: TGTGCCAGCAGTTTCCCCTCCCGGGAGTATCAGCCCCAGCATTTT. Protein: CASSFPSREYQPQHF.

CDR3 region: CASSALTGAEAFF. The DNA of the CDR3 is TGTGCCAGCAGCGCCCTGACAGGGGCTGAAGCTTTCTTT. The J gene is TRBJ1-1, the V gene TRBV9, with TRBD1 matching over 8 bases. This CDR3 has 13 amino acids. V trimming: 3 bases; J trimming: 6 bases; junction bases outside the gene matches: 4. The germline CDR1 and CDR2 sequences are SGDLS and YYNGEE.

This chain links TRBV25-1 with TRBJ2-2; possible D gene TRBD1, 6 bases. CDR3 size: 16 residues. Germline V gives CDR1 MGHDK, CDR2 SYGVNS. V lost 1 base and J lost 4, with 13 bases in between. The CDR3 loop is CASSEFELQGTGELFF. CDR3 sequence (DNA): TGTGCCAGCAGTGAATTCGAATTACAGGGCACCGGGGAGCTGTTTTTT.

The chain has TRBV19 and TRBJ1-5; tentatively, D is TRBD1 (5 bases). This CDR3 has 16 residues. The ends were cut back, 3 bases at V and 1 base at J, with 13 bases in the middle. Germline lookup yields CDR1 LNHDA and CDR2 SQIVND (reference sequence). The CDR3 DNA reads TGTGCCAGTAGTATTTTAGCAGGGATAAGCAATCAGCCCCAGCATTTT. Translating it yields CASSILAGISNQPQHF.

This clone was observed once. V and J are TRBV2 and TRBJ2-1; the match to TRBD2 covers 7 bases. The CDR3 runs 15 residues. Trimming cost V 2 bases and J 4 bases; bases outside gene matches: 5. CDR1 and CDR2 (germline): SNHLY, FYNNEI. CDR3 sequence: CASSEWASGYNEQFF. DNA of the CDR3: TGTGCCAGCAGTGAATGGGCTAGCGGATACAATGAGCAGTTCTTC. Full variable domain (outside the CDR3, taken from reference TRBV2 and TRBJ2-1): EPEVTQTPSHQVTQMGQEVILRCVPISNHLYFYWYRQILGQKVEFLVSFYNNEISEKSEIFDDQFSVERPDGSNFTLKIRSTKLEDSAMYFCASSEWASGYNEQFFGPGTRLTVL.

The chain is built from TRBV5-3 and TRBJ2-1; the D gene is possibly TRBD2 (5 bases). TRBV5-3 falls under the ORF class, with uncertain function. CDR3 length equals 14 residues. V was shortened by 6 bases and J by 2 bases, with 12 bases between the two germline ends. CDR3 bases: TGTGCCAGAAAAGCGGTCCGAGCCTACAATGAGCAGTTCTTC. It codes for CARKAVRAYNEQFF.

The chain joins TRBV29-1 to TRBJ1-1; a weak D match, TRBD1 (5 bases). CDR3 length: 15 amino acids. V lost 1 base and J lost 1, with 13 bases in between. From germline, CDR1 is SQVTM and CDR2 ANQGSEA. The CDR3 sequence: CSVEGFLGENTEAFF. The CDR3 DNA reads as TGCAGCGTTGAAGGTTTCTTAGGGGAGAACACTGAAGCTTTCTTT.

The chain links TRBV15 to TRBJ2-5, with 7 positions matching TRBD2. The ends lost 5 bases at V and 12 bases at J; junction bases unmatched: 15. CDR3 length equals 14 residues. In germline, CDR1 is LNHNV, CDR2 YYDKDF (reference sequence). As DNA, the CDR3 is TGTGCCACCAGCGGGAACGCGGGGGAGCCCGTTGAGTACTTC. Translating it yields CATSGNAGEPVEYF.

This chain links TRBV14 with TRBJ2-7, with D possibly matching TRBD1 (5 bases). The length of the CDR3 is 16 residues. Germline values: CDR1 SGHDN, CDR2 FVKESK. V dropped 0 bases and J dropped 2 bases, with 14 bases sitting between them. In DNA form, the CDR3 reads TGTGCCAGCAGCCAAGAAAGCACAGCAGGGCCCTACGAGCAGTACTTC. This sequence encodes CASSQESTAGPYEQYF. The entire variable domain, with the rest obtained from reference TRBV14 and TRBJ2-7, is as follows: EAGVTQFPSHSVIEKGQTVTLRCDPISGHDNLYWYRRVMGKEIKFLLHFVKESKQDESGMPNNRFLAERTGGTYSTLKVQPAELEDSGVYFCASSQESTAGPYEQYFGPGTRLTVT.

The rearrangement joins TRBV7-2 to TRBJ2-7, with D perhaps TRBD1 or TRBD2 (6 bases each). The V and J ends lost 6 bases and 4 bases respectively, with 19 bases between them. CDR1 and CDR2 (germline): SGHTA, FQGNSA. The CDR3 extends over 15 amino acids. The CDR3 DNA sequence: TGTGCCAGCAGTTACGCTGGGGGGCGGGAATACGAGCAGTACTTC. Translating gives CASSYAGGREYEQYF. The whole variable domain, remainder taken from reference TRBV7-2 and TRBJ2-7, is GAGVSQSPSNKVTEKGKDVELRCDPISGHTALYWYRQSLGQGLEFLIYFQGNSAPDKSGLPSDRFSAERTGGSVSTLTIQRTQQEDSAVYLCASSYAGGREYEQYFGPGTRLTVT.

J is TRBJ2-3 and V is TRBV10-2; D perhaps matches TRBD1 (5 bases). The germline V gene encodes CDR1 WSHSY and CDR2 SAAADI. The CDR3 extends over 15 amino acids. Trimming shortened V by 3 bases and J by 3 bases, and 13 bases separated the two germline ends. The chain's CDR3 is CASSESGMWTDTQYF. CDR3 DNA sequence: TGCGCCAGCAGTGAATCAGGGATGTGGACAGATACGCAGTATTTT.

The chain recombines TRBV14 with TRBJ2-1; the D is unclear. The CDR3 length is 14 residues. Germline CDR1 SGHDN, CDR2 FVKESK. V was shortened by 1 base and J by 9 bases, with 13 bases between the two germline ends. The CDR3 reads CASSQGTSLGEQFF. CDR3 DNA sequence: TGTGCCAGCAGCCAAGGAACGAGTCTGGGTGAGCAGTTCTTC.

About this clone itself: Within the sample, other DNA sequences also encode this same CDR3. The chain carries TRBV28 and TRBJ2-7; a weak D match, TRBD1 (5 bases). V lost 2 bases to trimming and J lost 3 bases, with 8 bases between them. The CDR3 loop spans 13 amino acids. The V gene's germline CDR1 is MDHEN and CDR2 SYDVKM. CDR3 region: CASSLTGIYEQYF. The DNA of the CDR3 is TGTGCCAGCAGTTTAACAGGCATCTACGAGCAGTACTTC.

The V call is TRBV2, the J call TRBJ2-7, with 8 bases aligning to TRBD1. CDR1 is SNHLY, CDR2 FYNNEI, per germline. Losses at the gene ends were 6 bases for V and 5 bases for J; bases not matched to a gene: 12. This CDR3 region has 15 residues. CDR3: CASRRAGTGTHEQYF. CDR3 bases: TGTGCCAGCAGGCGAGCCGGGACAGGCACCCACGAGCAGTACTTC.

The chain recombines TRBV28 with TRBJ2-1; D may be TRBD2 (5 bases). V lost 6 bases and J lost 8, with 20 bases in between. This CDR3 region has 15 residues. Germline CDR1 reads MDHEN; CDR2 reads SYDVKM. Here the CDR3 DNA reads TGTGCCAGCAGGCTTCCGACCGGGAATCTCGATGAGCAGTTCTTC. Amino acid sequence: CASRLPTGNLDEQFF.